This passage covers 30 T cell receptor beta chains from one sample sequenced in a study of blood T cell repertoires in COVID-19. Libraries were prepared by immunoSEQ multiplex PCR; TCRdb keeps only in-frame clonotypes and omits some of them. The sample includes about 250,000 clones, nearly 90% seen only once; the top ten take approximately 4.6%. Sequencing was carried out using peripheral blood. The receptor source for this set is a woman in her 40s who had recovered from COVID-19.

This chain connects TRBV3-1 (or the pseudogene TRBV3-2) to TRBJ2-7; possibly TRBD1 for D (6 bases). The germline CDR1 and CDR2 sequences are LGHDT and YNNKEL (reference sequence). V lost 2 bases and J lost 4, with 18 bases in between. The CDR3 has 16 amino acids. The CDR3 DNA sequence: TGTGCCAGCAGCCAATGGGGCGGAGGACAGCCATACGAGCAGTACTTC. The encoded protein is CASSQWGGGQPYEQYF.

The V and J genes are TRBV10-3 and TRBJ1-2; perhaps TRBD1 as D (6 bases). The CDR3 consists of 13 residues. The germline V and J ends were trimmed by 2 bases and 2 bases, with 6 bases remaining between them. CDR1 is ENHRY and CDR2 is SYGVKD in the germline V gene. CDR3 amino acids: CAISETGNYGYTF. CDR3 bases: TGTGCCATCAGTGAGACAGGGAACTATGGCTACACCTTC.

This clone was seen just once. V usage is TRBV6-1 and J usage is TRBJ2-3, with 12 bases aligning to TRBD2. This CDR3 has 16 residues. J lost 2 bases, V lost 2 bases, and 2 bases had no gene match. The germline V gene encodes CDR1 MNHNS and CDR2 SASEGT. The CDR3, as DNA: TGTGCCAGCAGTGAACTAGCGGGGGGGAACACAGATACGCAGTATTTT. Amino acids: CASSELAGGNTDTQYF.

This rearrangement joins TRBV11-2 to TRBJ2-5; TRBD1 might be the D (5 bases). From germline, CDR1 is SGHAT and CDR2 FQNNGV. V lost 0 bases and J lost 4, with 6 bases in between. There are 13 residues in the CDR3. The CDR3 DNA follows: TGTGCCAGCAGCTTAGATGGGGCAGAGACCCAGTACTTC. Its translation is CASSLDGAETQYF.

The rearrangement joins TRBV5-4 to TRBJ2-5; 7 bases are shared with TRBD1. J was trimmed by 2 bases and V by 7 bases; bases with no gene match: 8. The CDR3 totals 14 residues. Looked up from germline, CDR1 is SGHNT and CDR2 is YYREEE (reference sequence). CDR3 bases: TGTGCCAGCCACAAGGACAGGCTTCAAGAGACCCAGTACTTC. Translation: CASHKDRLQETQYF. The complete variable domain, with remaining parts taken from reference TRBV5-4 and TRBJ2-5, reads ETGVTQSPTHLIKTRGQQVTLRCSSQSGHNTVSWYQQALGQGPQFIFQYYREEENGRGNFPPRFSGLQFPNYSSELNVNALELDDSALYLCASHKDRLQETQYFGPGTRLLVL.

This rearrangement joins TRBV4-1 to TRBJ1-5; D is ambiguous. This CDR3 is built from 13 residues. CDR1 is MGHRA and CDR2 is YSYEKL in the germline V gene. The ends were cut back, 0 bases at V and 3 bases at J, with 3 bases in the middle. CDR3 DNA sequence: TGCGCCAGCAGCCAAGAAGCCAATCAGCCCCAGCATTTT. It specifies CASSQEANQPQHF.

This clone occurred a few times. This chain uses TRBV12-3 or TRBV12-4 with TRBJ2-5; TRBD1 is a possible D gene (6 bases). Trimming left V 7 bases short and J 4 bases short, with 13 bases between. This CDR3 comprises 13 residues. CDR3 sequence: CASTEGVGETQYF. The CDR3 DNA reads as TGTGCCAGCACTGAGGGGGTCGGAGAGACCCAGTACTTC.

The chain uses TRBV5-3 and TRBJ2-2; D remains unclear. TRBV5-3 is sorted into the ORF group, with uncertain function. The CDR3 totals 16 residues. The V end was cut by 7 bases, the J end by 4 bases, with 20 bases between. The CDR3 spells CARGFNGVFGTGELFF. Written as DNA, the CDR3 is TGTGCCAGAGGTTTTAACGGTGTTTTCGGCACCGGGGAGCTGTTTTTT.

V and J are TRBV18 and TRBJ1-4; D unresolved. Trimming stripped 4 bases from V and 7 bases from J, with 7 bases between. There are 12 residues in the CDR3. Germline values: CDR1 KGHSH, CDR2 LQKENI. The DNA of the CDR3 is TGTGCCAGCTCACAAACCGGTGAAAAACTGTTTTTT. The encoded protein is CASSQTGEKLFF.

In this sample, this clone turned up a few times. The rearrangement uses TRBV7-2 and TRBJ2-1, with 8 bases aligning to TRBD2. Germline V CDR1 and CDR2: SGHTA, FQGNSA. The ends lost 2 bases at V and 10 bases at J; junction bases unmatched: 19. The length of the CDR3 is 18 residues. CDR3 residues: CASSLRPAGEQSEVEQFF. In nucleotides, the CDR3 is TGTGCCAGCAGCTTACGCCCAGCGGGGGAGCAGTCGGAGGTAGAGCAGTTCTTC.

The V gene is TRBV28, the J gene TRBJ2-7; maybe TRBD1 (6 bases). Germline loops: CDR1 MDHEN, CDR2 SYDVKM. The V and J ends lost 6 bases and 2 bases respectively, with 11 bases between them. There are 13 residues in the CDR3. For the CDR3, the DNA is TGTGCCAGCAGCCGGGACACCACCTACGAGCAGTACTTC. Translating gives CASSRDTTYEQYF.

The chain couples TRBV5-1 to TRBJ1-3; D gene unclear. V was pared by 4 bases and J by 0 bases, with 8 bases between. This CDR3 comprises 14 residues. The germline gives CDR1 SGHRS, CDR2 YFSETQ. Written as DNA, the CDR3 is TGCGCCAGCAGCCACGGGAGCTCTGGAAACACCATATATTTT. Translation: CASSHGSSGNTIYF.

The chain employs TRBV6-6 and TRBJ2-7; the match to TRBD1 covers 9 bases. Germline CDR1 and CDR2: MNHNY and SVGAGI (reference sequence). J gave up 3 bases and V 5 bases, and 14 bases lay outside the gene matches. CDR3 length: 17 residues. CDR3 sequence: CASSHDETWDRDYEQYV. The CDR3 nucleotides are TGTGCCAGCAGTCACGATGAGACCTGGGACAGGGACTACGAGCAGTACGTC.

This chain connects TRBV2 to TRBJ1-2; TRBD1 matches 10 bases. V lost 7 bases to trimming and J lost 8 bases; unmatched junction nucleotides: 7. Germline CDR1 SNHLY, CDR2 FYNNEI. The CDR3 runs 13 residues. CDR3 DNA sequence: TGTGCCAGCATGGGACAGGGGATCGGCGGCTACACCTTC. Protein: CASMGQGIGGYTF.

The chain joins TRBV7-2 to TRBJ2-5, with TRBD2 identical over 13 bases. With V trimmed by 5 bases and J by 5 bases, 5 bases remained unmatched. The CDR3 length is 15 residues. The V gene's germline CDR1 is SGHTA and CDR2 FQGNSA. CDR3 coding DNA: TGTGCCAGCAGCCCAGGGACTAGCGGGGTTGAGACCCAGTACTTC. Its translation: CASSPGTSGVETQYF.

J is TRBJ2-7 and V is TRBV5-4; TRBD2 might be the D (5 bases). This CDR3 contains 14 residues. V lost 0 bases, J lost 4 bases, and 11 bases lay in between. Looked up from germline, CDR1 is SGHNT and CDR2 is YYREEE (reference sequence). The CDR3 protein is CASSLGAGVYEQYF. CDR3 DNA: TGTGCCAGCAGCTTGGGAGCCGGGGTATACGAGCAGTACTTC.

The chain couples TRBV30 to TRBJ2-7; 12 bases line up with TRBD2. The CDR3 is 13 amino acids. The germline gives CDR1 GTSNPN, CDR2 SVGIG (reference sequence). V shed 5 bases, J shed 6 bases, and the junction held 5 bases outside the gene matches. The CDR3 nucleotides read TGTGCCTGGGGAGGACTAGCGGGGACCGAGCAGTACTTC. Its translation: CAWGGLAGTEQYF.

V gene TRBV2 combines with J gene TRBJ1-1; 9 bases align to TRBD1. The CDR3 length is 14 residues. Germline V gene data show CDR1 as SNHLY and CDR2 as FYNNEI. With 7 bases clipped from V and 1 base from J, the junction kept 4 bases outside the gene matches. The CDR3 DNA reads as TGTGCCAGCATTCGGACAGGGGCGAACACTGAAGCTTTCTTT. Encoded protein: CASIRTGANTEAFF.

V and J are TRBV4-2 and TRBJ2-5, with D maybe TRBD2 (7 bases). Germline lookup yields CDR1 LGHNA and CDR2 YNFKEQ. V was cut by 0 bases and J by 0 bases, with 11 bases left in between. This CDR3 has 16 residues. The CDR3 DNA reads TGTGCCAGCAGCCAAGACGGGGGGCGGAACCAAGAGACCCAGTACTTC. It is translated as CASSQDGGRNQETQYF.

This sequence joins TRBV9 and TRBJ2-2; no reliable D call. CDR3 length equals 11 residues. The germline V gene encodes CDR1 SGDLS and CDR2 YYNGEE. With 6 bases removed from V and 8 bases from J, the gap between germline ends came to 8 bases. The DNA for the CDR3 is TGTGCCAGCAACAGTGGTGGGGAGCTGTTTTTT. This translates into CASNSGGELFF.

The chain uses TRBV5-6 and TRBJ2-5; D is possibly TRBD1 (6 bases). From germline, CDR1 is SGHDT and CDR2 YYEEEE. CDR3 length: 15 residues. The V end was cut by 0 bases, the J end by 0 bases, with 9 bases between. The CDR3 here is CASSLGGGNQETQYF. CDR3 coding DNA: TGTGCCAGCAGCTTGGGAGGGGGAAACCAAGAGACCCAGTACTTC.

The chain has TRBV28 and TRBJ1-2, with D unclear. The CDR3 runs to 13 residues. Germline values: CDR1 MDHEN, CDR2 SYDVKM. V dropped 4 bases and J dropped 0 bases, with 6 bases sitting between them. For the CDR3, the DNA is TGTGCCAGCAGTTCAGGCACTAACTATGGCTACACCTTC. It codes for CASSSGTNYGYTF.

The CDR3 loop is CASSLDLTGSDTQYF. CDR3 nucleotide sequence: TGTGCCAGCAGCTTAGATCTAACGGGTTCAGATACGCAGTATTTT. The chain recombines TRBV11-3 with TRBJ2-3; no definite D call. The CDR3 is 15 amino acids. V lost 0 bases and J lost 4, with 11 bases in between. The V gene's germline CDR1 is SGHNT and CDR2 YENEEA.

The chain is built from TRBV10-1 and TRBJ1-5; D unclear. V was trimmed by 8 bases and J by 5 bases, leaving 13 bases between them. The CDR3 runs to 13 residues. CDR1 and CDR2 from the germline V gene are WNHNN and SYGVQD (reference sequence). CDR3 loop: CASGRERDQPQHF. CDR3 DNA: TGCGCCAGCGGACGGGAAAGGGATCAGCCCCAGCATTTT.

J is TRBJ1-1 and V is TRBV29-1, with D uncertain. This CDR3 has 13 amino acids. CDR1 is SQVTM and CDR2 is ANQGSEA in the germline V gene. Trimming pared 4 bases from V and 3 bases from J, leaving 12 bases between. The CDR3 DNA sequence: TGCAGCGTTGTGGCGGCAAGCGACACTGAAGCTTTCTTT. This gives the protein CSVVAASDTEAFF. Together with reference TRBV29-1 and TRBJ1-1, the CDR3 gives the full variable domain: SAVISQKPSRDICQRGTSLTIQCQVDSQVTMMFWYRQQPGQSLTLIATANQGSEATYESGFVIDKFPISRPNLTFSTLTVSNMSPEDSSIYLCSVVAASDTEAFFGQGTRLTVV.

The V and J genes are TRBV7-2 and TRBJ1-6; TRBD1 matches 9 bases. Trimming removed 10 bases from V and 7 bases from J; junction bases left unmatched: 8. The CDR3 has 14 residues. The germline V gene encodes CDR1 SGHTA and CDR2 FQGNSA. In DNA form, the CDR3 reads TGTGCCACCAACGACAGGGGGGGCAATTCACCCCTCCACTTT. Amino acids: CATNDRGGNSPLHF.

V usage is TRBV6-5 and J usage is TRBJ1-1; TRBD1 agrees at 8 bases. V shed 6 bases and J 5 bases; nucleotides not matched to a gene: 5. Germline assignment: CDR1 MNHEY and CDR2 SVGAGI. CDR3 length: 13 amino acids. For the CDR3, the DNA is TGTGCCAGCAGCCAGGGGGCAGGGACTGAAGCTTTCTTT. Amino acid sequence: CASSQGAGTEAFF.

The J gene is TRBJ1-6, the V gene TRBV5-1, with 8 nucleotides matching TRBD1. The V gene end was trimmed by 3 bases and the J gene end by 8 bases; junction bases not matched to a gene: 4. The CDR3 extends over 14 amino acids. CDR1 and CDR2 from the germline V gene are SGHRS and YFSETQ. The CDR3 DNA reads TGCGCCAGCAGCTCGGACAGGGAGGATTCACCCCTCCACTTT. This sequence encodes CASSSDREDSPLHF.

V usage is TRBV11-2 and J usage is TRBJ2-2, with 7 nucleotides matching TRBD2. Germline V gene lookup returns CDR1 SGHAT and CDR2 FQNNGV. The CDR3 has 16 residues. V was clipped by 1 base and J by 3 bases; unmatched bases: 5. This chain's CDR3 is CASSLVAGEDTGELFF. The CDR3 region has the DNA TGTGCCAGCAGCTTAGTGGCGGGGGAGGACACCGGGGAGCTGTTTTTT.

The rearrangement links TRBV6-4 to TRBJ1-1, with D perhaps matching TRBD1 (5 bases). V lost 7 bases and J 4 bases, leaving 22 bases between the germline ends. Germline V gene sequence: CDR1 MRHNA, CDR2 SNTAGT. The CDR3 totals 16 residues. DNA of the CDR3: TGTGCCAGCATACCCCTCCTAGAGAGGGGAGGCACTGAAGCTTTCTTT. It translates to CASIPLLERGGTEAFF.